One and the same sample provided the 14 T cell receptor beta chains below, sequenced in a study of post-analysis software for immune sequencing data. Each TCR beta cDNA library carried unique molecular identifiers. TCRdb passed the PCR reads through MiXCR, listing each CDR3 protein once. The sample carries 820,000 or so distinct CDR3 sequences, approximately 53% recorded once. General observations from the study: When patients were compared with controls, 4 or 5 TRBV segments were more frequent, TRBV5-6, TRBV5-1 and TRBV20-1 among them.

These receptors are not linked to any known antigen. Sequencing was performed on blood. These receptors were collected from a girl under 18 with multiple sclerosis.

The chain links TRBV20-1 to TRBJ1-2; 10 nucleotides agree with TRBD1. The CDR3 runs 13 residues. In germline, CDR1 is DFQATT, CDR2 SNEGSKA (reference sequence). J gave up 5 bases and V 4 bases, and 4 bases lay outside the gene matches. The CDR3 DNA is TGCAGTGCTAACCCGGGACAGGGGTATGGCTACACCTTC. Its translation: CSANPGQGYGYTF.

This chain links TRBV6-6 with TRBJ1-2; 8 nucleotides line up with TRBD1. The germline gives CDR1 MNHNY, CDR2 SVGAGI (reference sequence). This CDR3 comprises 15 residues. Trimming removed 6 bases from V and 1 base from J; junction bases left unmatched: 7. This CDR3 reads CASRSGGASNYGYTF. The CDR3 DNA reads as TGTGCCAGCAGATCAGGGGGCGCAAGTAACTATGGCTACACCTTC.

This clonotype has more than one count but fewer than ten. The chain carries TRBV20-1 and TRBJ1-2; D unclear. This CDR3 comprises 15 residues. CDR1 and CDR2 from the germline V gene are DFQATT and SNEGSKA (reference sequence). Trimming took 0 bases from V and 4 from J, leaving 15 bases between them. The CDR3 region is CSARDPDGDGYGYTF. CDR3 in DNA: TGCAGTGCTAGAGATCCGGACGGGGATGGCTATGGCTACACCTTC.

The genes are TRBV6-1 and TRBJ1-5; the D is unclear. Looked up from germline, CDR1 is MNHNS and CDR2 is SASEGT. Trimming shortened V by 3 bases and J by 2 bases, and 14 bases separated the two germline ends. This CDR3 contains 16 residues. CDR3 residues: CASSDGWPLGNQPQHF. CDR3 nucleotides: TGTGCCAGCAGTGATGGGTGGCCCCTTGGCAATCAGCCCCAGCATTTT.

This clonotype was seen only a few times. The rearrangement uses TRBV10-3 and TRBJ2-5; D may be TRBD2 (6 bases). Trimming removed 7 bases at V and 11 bases at J, with 17 bases between. Germline loops: CDR1 ENHRY, CDR2 SYGVKD. This CDR3 contains 12 residues. The DNA for the CDR3 is TGTGCCATCAACACGGGACTTCGGGAGCAGTACTTC. Protein sequence: CAINTGLREQYF.

This clonotype showed up just a few times. The rearrangement links TRBV10-2 to TRBJ1-5; tentative D call: TRBD1 (5 bases). This CDR3 comprises 15 residues. V lost 3 bases to trimming and J lost 7 bases, with 16 bases between them. The germline V gene encodes CDR1 WSHSY and CDR2 SAAADI. The CDR3, as DNA: TGCGCCAGCAGTGACCCCAGGGCTTGGGGGCAGCCCCAGCATTTT. Translation: CASSDPRAWGQPQHF.

This clonotype was detected only a few times. The chain joins TRBV9 to TRBJ2-7; D is unclear. Trimming took 0 bases from V and 6 from J, leaving 10 bases between them. This CDR3 is built from 13 residues. Germline V gene sequence: CDR1 SGDLS, CDR2 YYNGEE. CDR3 bases: TGTGCCAGCAGCGTAGGTTCAGGTTCCGAGCAGTACTTC. This encodes CASSVGSGSEQYF.

This clonotype came up a few times. The chain is built from TRBV7-9 and TRBJ1-2; 7 nucleotides line up with TRBD1. The CDR3 totals 18 residues. Germline CDR1 SEHNR, CDR2 FQNEAQ (reference sequence). V shed 5 bases, J shed 8 bases, and the junction held 23 bases outside the gene matches. CDR3 DNA: TGTGCCAGCAGCCAATCATCACCGGGGGACAGCCTATTCTCCGGCTACACCTTC. It yields the protein CASSQSSPGDSLFSGYTF.

The J gene is TRBJ2-3, the V gene TRBV20-1; D perhaps matches TRBD1 (5 bases). The length of the CDR3 is 16 residues. V was cut by 0 bases and J by 5 bases, with 18 bases left in between. Germline V lookup: CDR1 DFQATT, CDR2 SNEGSKA (reference sequence). The CDR3 region is CSARDLRGPPLDTQYF. The CDR3 DNA reads as TGCAGTGCTAGAGATCTAAGGGGTCCTCCCTTAGATACGCAGTATTTT.

The V and J genes are TRBV11-3 and TRBJ2-1, with 7 bases lining up with TRBD2. Germline values: CDR1 SGHNT, CDR2 YENEEA. J lost 10 bases, V lost 2 bases, and 14 bases had no gene match. The CDR3 is 16 amino acids. The CDR3 loop is CASSLRGDAVFNEQFF. The CDR3 nucleotides read TGTGCCAGCAGCTTACGGGGGGACGCGGTTTTCAACGAGCAGTTCTTC.

This clonotype was seen more than once but under ten times. This rearrangement joins TRBV20-1 to TRBJ2-4, with D unclear. V dropped 0 bases and J dropped 2 bases, with 8 bases sitting between them. Germline values: CDR1 DFQATT, CDR2 SNEGSKA (reference sequence). The length of the CDR3 is 14 residues. The CDR3 DNA reads TGCAGTGCTAGAGATTTGGCTTCCAAAAACATTCAGTACTTC. Amino acid sequence: CSARDLASKNIQYF.

V and J are TRBV7-6 and TRBJ1-3; D unresolved. This CDR3 is 15 amino acids long. The germline CDR1 and CDR2 sequences are SGHVS and FNYEAQ. The ends were cut back, 1 base at V and 3 bases at J, with 10 bases in the middle. As DNA, the CDR3 is TGTGCCAGCAGCTTAGAAGCGGGTTTTGGAAACACCATATATTTT. This encodes CASSLEAGFGNTIYF.

CDR3 loop: CAISPGTDTQYF. CDR3 DNA sequence: TGTGCCATCAGCCCCGGGACGGATACGCAGTATTTT. This chain connects TRBV10-3 to TRBJ2-3; the D call may be TRBD1 or TRBD2 (5 bases each). This CDR3 is 12 amino acids long. Per the germline V gene, CDR1 is ENHRY and CDR2 is SYGVKD. Trimming cost V 6 bases and J 6 bases, with 10 bases left between them.

V gene TRBV7-8 combines with J gene TRBJ1-2, with 9 bases identical to TRBD1. The germline V gene encodes CDR1 SGHVS and CDR2 FQNEAQ. The CDR3 has 15 amino acids. V lost 6 bases, J lost 4 bases, and 9 bases stayed unmatched. The DNA for the CDR3 is TGTGCCAGCAGATCTACAGGGGGCGCGGGCTATGGCTACACCTTC. Protein product: CASRSTGGAGYGYTF.